A selection of T cell receptor beta chains follows, all from one sample in a study of T cells in Graves' hyperthyroidism and ophthalmopathy. TCRdb reprocessed the multiplex PCR reads with MiXCR, giving one entry per CDR3 protein. The data show around 540,000 distinct CDR3 sequences, 46% seen once. The sample was peripheral blood or thyroid tissue (not recorded which). The receptors were sampled from a woman under 30 with Graves' hyperthyroidism. CDR3s include the opening cysteine and the closing phenylalanine or tryptophan. D genes are given only for firm matches. The size field is filled for only some rows; it gives once, few, many or a size class.

v_gene: TRBV20-1; j_gene: TRBJ2-5; d_gene: NA; abundance: NA; CDR3nt: TGCAGTGCTAGACCATTCATTCAGGGAGAAGAGACCCAGTACTTC; CDR3aa: CSARPFIQGEETQYF
v_gene: TRBV5-1; j_gene: TRBJ2-3; d_gene: NA; abundance: NA; CDR3nt: TGCGCCAGCAGCGCGGGGCTACCCGAGGATACGCAGTATTTT; CDR3aa: CASSAGLPEDTQYF
v_gene: TRBV7-3; j_gene: TRBJ2-7; d_gene: TRBD2; abundance: few; CDR3nt: TGTGCCAGCAGCCTCTCGGGCGGGAGCACCTCCTCCGAGCAGTACTTC; CDR3aa: CASSLSGGSTSSEQYF
v_gene: TRBV7-2; j_gene: TRBJ2-7; d_gene: NA; abundance: NA; CDR3nt: TGTGCCAGCAGCTTGGCCGGCAGGGGGGACGAGCAGTACTTC; CDR3aa: CASSLAGRGDEQYF
v_gene: TRBV11-3; j_gene: TRBJ2-2; d_gene: NA; abundance: few; CDR3nt: TGTGCCAGCAGCTTAGAGGGGAACTGGGCCGGGGAGCTGTTTTTT; CDR3aa: CASSLEGNWAGELFF
v_gene: TRBV7-6; j_gene: TRBJ2-7; d_gene: TRBD2; abundance: NA; CDR3nt: TGTGCCAGCAGCTTGGCTCTCCGGACTAGCAACGAGCAGTACTTC; CDR3aa: CASSLALRTSNEQYF
v_gene: TRBV25-1; j_gene: TRBJ1-6; d_gene: TRBD1; abundance: NA; CDR3nt: TGTGCCAGCAGTGTGGGGACAGGGGGCTATAATTCACCCCTCCACTTT; CDR3aa: CASSVGTGGYNSPLHF
v_gene: TRBV7-2; j_gene: TRBJ2-7; d_gene: TRBD1; abundance: few; CDR3nt: TGTGCCAGCAGCACGATGGACAGGGGGGTTGACGAGCAGTACTTC; CDR3aa: CASSTMDRGVDEQYF
v_gene: TRBV2; j_gene: TRBJ1-5; d_gene: NA; abundance: many; CDR3nt: TGTGCCAGCACCGACGGGGATCAGCCCCAGCATTTT; CDR3aa: CASTDGDQPQHF
v_gene: TRBV24-1; j_gene: TRBJ2-5; d_gene: NA; abundance: many; CDR3nt: TGTGCCACCAGTGATATGGACGGATACCAAGAGACCCAGTACTTC; CDR3aa: CATSDMDGYQETQYF
v_gene: TRBV10-3; j_gene: TRBJ1-4; d_gene: NA; abundance: once; CDR3nt: TGTGCCATCAGTGAGGGACAGCAAAATGAAAAACTGTTTTTT; CDR3aa: CAISEGQQNEKLFF
v_gene: TRBV25-1; j_gene: TRBJ1-5; d_gene: TRBD1; abundance: once; CDR3nt: TGTGCCAGCGTGGAACAGGGGCTCCAGCCCCAGCATTTT; CDR3aa: CASVEQGLQPQHF
v_gene: TRBV29-1; j_gene: TRBJ1-1; d_gene: NA; abundance: NA; CDR3nt: TGCAGCATTGCCCTCAGGGGCACTGAAGCTTTCTTT; CDR3aa: CSIALRGTEAFF
v_gene: TRBV7-3; j_gene: TRBJ2-2; d_gene: NA; abundance: NA; CDR3nt: TGTGCCAGCAGCCGAGGTGGCCTAACCGGGGAGCTGTTTTTT; CDR3aa: CASSRGGLTGELFF
v_gene: TRBV25-1; j_gene: TRBJ2-5; d_gene: NA; abundance: NA; CDR3nt: TGTGCCTGGAGCCAACTTTGGGGTCCAGAGACCCAGTACTTC; CDR3aa: CAWSQLWGPETQYF
v_gene: TRBV25-1; j_gene: TRBJ1-2; d_gene: NA; abundance: NA; CDR3nt: TGTGCCAGCAGTCGAAGCCGGTACTATGGCTACACCTTC; CDR3aa: CASSRSRYYGYTF
v_gene: TRBV14; j_gene: TRBJ1-4; d_gene: NA; abundance: NA; CDR3nt: TGTGCCAGCAGCCAAGCCGGCCTCATAGCAACTAATGAAAGACTGTTTTTT; CDR3aa: CASSQAGLIATNERLFF
v_gene: TRBV7-8; j_gene: TRBJ2-7; d_gene: NA; abundance: NA; CDR3nt: TGTGCCAGCTCACCAGACCACGAGCAGTACTTC; CDR3aa: CASSPDHEQYF
v_gene: TRBV7-9; j_gene: TRBJ2-7; d_gene: TRBD2; abundance: few; CDR3nt: TGTGCCAGCAGCCACCTAGCGGGAGGCTCCTACGAGCAGTACTTC; CDR3aa: CASSHLAGGSYEQYF
v_gene: TRBV6-5; j_gene: TRBJ1-5; d_gene: NA; abundance: few; CDR3nt: TGTGCCAGCAGTTACCCACAGGTAGATCAGCCCCAGCATTTT; CDR3aa: CASSYPQVDQPQHF
v_gene: TRBV7-9; j_gene: TRBJ2-7; d_gene: NA; abundance: NA; CDR3nt: TGTGCCAGCAGCGCGGCTAAAACCGGGACACCCTACGAGCAGTACTTC; CDR3aa: CASSAAKTGTPYEQYF
v_gene: TRBV7-3; j_gene: TRBJ1-1; d_gene: TRBD1; abundance: NA; CDR3nt: TGTGCCAGCAGCTTACTAGCGGGACAGGGGGAAGCTTTCTTT; CDR3aa: CASSLLAGQGEAFF
v_gene: TRBV12-5; j_gene: TRBJ1-6; d_gene: NA; abundance: few; CDR3nt: TGTGCTAGTGGTTTGCACAGGCCTGGAGATTCACCCCTCCACTTT; CDR3aa: CASGLHRPGDSPLHF
v_gene: TRBV4-2; j_gene: TRBJ1-6; d_gene: TRBD1; abundance: NA; CDR3nt: TGTGCTAGGCCCGGGACAGGGCCAAATTCACCCCTCCACTTT; CDR3aa: CARPGTGPNSPLHF
v_gene: TRBV10-3; j_gene: TRBJ2-2; d_gene: NA; abundance: NA; CDR3nt: TGTGCCACCCAACAACCGAACACCGGGGAGCTGTTTTTT; CDR3aa: CATQQPNTGELFF
v_gene: TRBV7-9; j_gene: TRBJ1-2; d_gene: TRBD1; abundance: NA; CDR3nt: TGTGCCAGCAGCATACAGGGGGCAGGTGGCTACACCTTC; CDR3aa: CASSIQGAGGYTF
v_gene: TRBV7-6; j_gene: TRBJ2-7; d_gene: NA; abundance: many; CDR3nt: TGTGCCAGCAGCCACCGACTGGAAACCTACGAGCAGTACTTC; CDR3aa: CASSHRLETYEQYF